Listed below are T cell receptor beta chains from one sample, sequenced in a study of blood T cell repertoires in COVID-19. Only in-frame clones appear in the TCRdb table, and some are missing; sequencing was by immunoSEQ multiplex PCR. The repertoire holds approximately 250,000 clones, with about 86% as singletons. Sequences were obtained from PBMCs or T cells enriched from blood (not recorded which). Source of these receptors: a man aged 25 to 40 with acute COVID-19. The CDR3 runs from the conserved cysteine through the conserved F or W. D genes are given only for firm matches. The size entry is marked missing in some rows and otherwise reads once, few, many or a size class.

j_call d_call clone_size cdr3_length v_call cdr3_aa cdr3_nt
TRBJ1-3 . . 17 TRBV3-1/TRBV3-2 CASSQALSLVSGNTIYF TGTGCCAGCAGCCAAGCCCTTTCGCTAGTCTCGGGAAACACCATATATTTT
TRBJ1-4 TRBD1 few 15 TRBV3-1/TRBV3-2 CASSSPGTGNEKLFF TGTGCCAGCAGCTCTCCCGGGACAGGGAATGAAAAACTGTTTTTT
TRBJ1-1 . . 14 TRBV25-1 CASSELRGYTEAFF TGTGCCAGCAGTGAATTGCGGGGGTACACTGAAGCTTTCTTT
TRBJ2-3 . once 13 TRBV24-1 CATSDPPKDTQYF TGTGCCACCAGTGATCCCCCTAAGGATACGCAGTATTTT
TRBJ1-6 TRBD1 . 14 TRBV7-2 CASSLGQAASPLHF TGTGCCAGCAGCTTGGGACAGGCAGCTTCACCCCTCCACTTT
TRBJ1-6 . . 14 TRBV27 CASSLGALHSPLHF TGTGCCAGCAGTCTGGGGGCGCTCCATTCACCCCTCCACTTT
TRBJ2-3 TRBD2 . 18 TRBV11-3 CASSLPFLAGDKGDTQYF TGTGCCAGCAGCTTACCCTTCTTAGCGGGAGATAAAGGAGATACGCAGTATTTT
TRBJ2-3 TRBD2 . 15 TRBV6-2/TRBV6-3 CASSYGGRAKDTQYF TGTGCCAGCAGTTATGGCGGGAGGGCCAAAGATACGCAGTATTTT
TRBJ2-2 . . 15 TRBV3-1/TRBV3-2 CASSQVRANTGELFF TGTGCCAGCAGCCAAGTCAGGGCGAACACCGGGGAGCTGTTTTTT
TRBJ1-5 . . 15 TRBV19 CASSLRHGGNQPQHF TGTGCCAGTAGTTTACGACACGGGGGTAATCAGCCCCAGCATTTT
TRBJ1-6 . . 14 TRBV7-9 CASRRLGDNSPLHF TGTGCCAGCAGGCGATTAGGGGATAATTCACCCCTCCACTTT
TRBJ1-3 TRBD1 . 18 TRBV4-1 CASSLTTAGTGGQNTIYF TGCGCCAGCAGCCTAACGACCGCCGGGACAGGGGGCCAAAACACCATATATTTT
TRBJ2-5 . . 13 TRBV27 CASSLSQLQTQYF TGTGCCAGCAGTTTATCACAGCTACAGACCCAGTACTTC
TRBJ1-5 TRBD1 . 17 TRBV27 CASRPGQGTYSNQPQHF TGTGCCAGCAGGCCGGGACAGGGAACTTATAGCAATCAGCCCCAGCATTTT
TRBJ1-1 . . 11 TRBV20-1 CSANQGPEAFF TGCAGTGCTAACCAGGGCCCCGAAGCTTTCTTT